Listed below are T cell receptor beta chains from one sample, sequenced in a study of blood T cell repertoires in COVID-19. Here immunoSEQ multiplex PCR was the method, and the copy in TCRdb shows in-frame clones only, minus some. The repertoire consists of 250,000 to 350,000 clones, with about 90% occurring once and the leading ten covering around 11%. The material sequenced was peripheral blood. The receptors here all came from a woman under 40 with COVID-19, enrolled during active disease. The CDR3 runs from the conserved cysteine through the conserved F or W. D genes are given only for firm matches. Not all rows give a size; the values are once, few, many and, for expanded clones, a class.

j_call: TRBJ2-1
d_call: TRBD1
v_call: TRBV12-5
clone_size: NA
cdr3_nt: TGTGCTAGTGGACCCGGGACAGGGTTTAACAATGAGCAGTTCTTC
cdr3_aa: CASGPGTGFNNEQFF

j_call: TRBJ2-5
d_call: TRBD1
v_call: TRBV14
clone_size: few
cdr3_nt: TGTGCCAGCAGCCAAGATAGGGGGCAGGAAGAGACCCAGTACTTC
cdr3_aa: CASSQDRGQEETQYF

j_call: TRBJ2-1
d_call: NA
v_call: TRBV15
clone_size: NA
cdr3_nt: TGTGCCACCAGCGCCTCGGTCGGTACCTCCTACAATGAGCAGTTCTTC
cdr3_aa: CATSASVGTSYNEQFF

j_call: TRBJ1-1
d_call: NA
v_call: TRBV14
clone_size: NA
cdr3_nt: TGTGCCAGCAGCCAAGAATGGATCTGGCGGCCGATGACTGAAGCTTTCTTT
cdr3_aa: CASSQEWIWRPMTEAFF

j_call: TRBJ2-1
d_call: NA
v_call: TRBV5-8
clone_size: NA
cdr3_nt: TGTGCCAGCAGCCCGGAGGGCAGGGCACACAATGAGCAGTTCTTC
cdr3_aa: CASSPEGRAHNEQFF

j_call: TRBJ2-1
d_call: TRBD1
v_call: TRBV30
clone_size: NA
cdr3_nt: TGTGCCTTCACCTCCGGGACAGGGACTTACAATGAGCAGTTCTTC
cdr3_aa: CAFTSGTGTYNEQFF

j_call: TRBJ2-7
d_call: TRBD2
v_call: TRBV19
clone_size: NA
cdr3_nt: TGTGCCAGTAGTATGGGGACTAGCAACGTCGAGCAGTACTTC
cdr3_aa: CASSMGTSNVEQYF

j_call: TRBJ2-1
d_call: NA
v_call: TRBV9
clone_size: once
cdr3_nt: TGTGCCAGCAGCGTAGCTCCTAGCGCACCGACCTACAATGAGCAGTTCTTC
cdr3_aa: CASSVAPSAPTYNEQFF

j_call: TRBJ1-1
d_call: NA
v_call: TRBV11-2
clone_size: many
cdr3_nt: TGTGCCAGCAGCTTAATACAGGGCGACCCTGAAGCTTTCTTT
cdr3_aa: CASSLIQGDPEAFF

j_call: TRBJ1-5
d_call: NA
v_call: TRBV27
clone_size: once
cdr3_nt: TGTGCCAGCAGTTTACGTAGCAATCAGCCCCAGCATTTT
cdr3_aa: CASSLRSNQPQHF

j_call: TRBJ2-7
d_call: TRBD2
v_call: TRBV5-1
clone_size: NA
cdr3_nt: TGCGCCAGCAGCCCCGGTAGCGGGAGCTCCTACGAGCAGTACTTC
cdr3_aa: CASSPGSGSSYEQYF

j_call: TRBJ1-5
d_call: NA
v_call: TRBV4-1
clone_size: NA
cdr3_nt: TGCGCCAGCAGCCAACCAGACAGCTTATGGCCCCAGCATTTT
cdr3_aa: CASSQPDSLWPQHF

j_call: TRBJ2-1
d_call: TRBD2
v_call: TRBV11-2
clone_size: NA
cdr3_nt: TGTGCCAGCAGCTTAGGGACTAGCGGGACCTACAATGAGCAGTTCTTC
cdr3_aa: CASSLGTSGTYNEQFF

j_call: TRBJ2-7
d_call: NA
v_call: TRBV2
clone_size: few
cdr3_nt: TGTGCCAGCAGTGTAAGGGGGAGGGGAACCGCCTACGAGCAGTACTTC
cdr3_aa: CASSVRGRGTAYEQYF

j_call: TRBJ2-6
d_call: TRBD1
v_call: TRBV2
clone_size: NA
cdr3_nt: TGTGCCAGCAGGAGGGACAGGTCGCCCGGCTCTGGGGCCAACGTCCTGACTTTC
cdr3_aa: CASRRDRSPGSGANVLTF

j_call: TRBJ2-5
d_call: NA
v_call: TRBV7-8
clone_size: NA
cdr3_nt: TGTGCCAGCAGCCCCAGGGAGACCCAGTACTTC
cdr3_aa: CASSPRETQYF

j_call: TRBJ1-3
d_call: NA
v_call: TRBV6-6
clone_size: NA
cdr3_nt: TGTGCCAGCAGTATCGGACAGCCCGGCTCTGGAAACACCATATATTTT
cdr3_aa: CASSIGQPGSGNTIYF

j_call: TRBJ2-7
d_call: NA
v_call: TRBV6-5
clone_size: NA
cdr3_nt: TGTGCCAGCAGTCCCCAAGGGACTGGACAAAGGGAGCAGTACTTC
cdr3_aa: CASSPQGTGQREQYF

j_call: TRBJ2-1
d_call: NA
v_call: TRBV3-1/TRBV3-2
clone_size: NA
cdr3_nt: TGTGCCAGCAGCCAAGAATTAACCTACCAACCATACAATGAGCAGTTCTTC
cdr3_aa: CASSQELTYQPYNEQFF

j_call: TRBJ2-3
d_call: NA
v_call: TRBV4-1
clone_size: NA
cdr3_nt: TGCGCCAGCAGCCAAGATTTTAGCGGAGATACGCAGTATTTT
cdr3_aa: CASSQDFSGDTQYF

j_call: TRBJ1-1
d_call: NA
v_call: TRBV30
clone_size: NA
cdr3_nt: TGTGCCTGGGGAGACGGTTTGAACACTGAAGCTTTCTTT
cdr3_aa: CAWGDGLNTEAFF

j_call: TRBJ1-6
d_call: NA
v_call: TRBV5-8
clone_size: NA
cdr3_nt: TGTGCCAGCAGCTTGGGGACAGTCACCTATAATTCACCCCTCCACTTT
cdr3_aa: CASSLGTVTYNSPLHF

j_call: TRBJ1-5
d_call: NA
v_call: TRBV6-5
clone_size: once
cdr3_nt: TGTGCCAGCAGTTACTCGGGGGCAGGGAATCAGCCCCAGCATTTT
cdr3_aa: CASSYSGAGNQPQHF

j_call: TRBJ2-3
d_call: NA
v_call: TRBV15
clone_size: NA
cdr3_nt: TGTGCCACCAGCACGAGGGCAGATACGCAGTATTTT
cdr3_aa: CATSTRADTQYF

j_call: TRBJ1-1
d_call: NA
v_call: TRBV7-9
clone_size: NA
cdr3_nt: TGTGCCAGCAGCTTAATTGGACAGCTGAACACTGAAGCTTTCTTT
cdr3_aa: CASSLIGQLNTEAFF

j_call: TRBJ2-1
d_call: TRBD2
v_call: TRBV5-5
clone_size: NA
cdr3_nt: TGTGCCAGCAGCTTGGAAGGGACTACTTACAATGAGCAGTTCTTC
cdr3_aa: CASSLEGTTYNEQFF

j_call: TRBJ2-1
d_call: TRBD1
v_call: TRBV27
clone_size: NA
cdr3_nt: TGTGCCAGCAGTCCGACAGGGTCCTACAATGAGCAGTTCTTC
cdr3_aa: CASSPTGSYNEQFF